The clone carrying this TCR beta chain showed up just a few times. The antigen is unknown. PCR amplification relied on 60 Vbeta primers (plus 13 Jbeta primers). Profiled with immunoSEQ multiplex PCR; TCRdb holds only in-frame clones, not every one. This table has some 92,000 clones, 70% to 85% appearing once. In germline, CDR1 is MDHEN, CDR2 SYDVKM. The ends lost 1 base at V and 0 bases at J; junction bases unmatched: 4. There are 18 residues in the CDR3. This sample stems from a study of cytomegalovirus exposure and HLA in healthy donors. Study-level findings and limits: Within the data, a cluster of highly shared sequence variants was likely a sequencing artifact.

The sequencing sample was made of PBMCs. This sequence joins TRBV28 and TRBJ2-3; 13 bases map to TRBD2. The source is a man under 40 in good health and CMV-seronegative. The CDR3 region is CASSLLGTSGDSTDTQYF. In DNA form, the CDR3 reads TGTGCCAGCAGTTTATTGGGGACTAGCGGGGATAGCACAGATACGCAGTATTTT.